The 24 T cell receptor beta chains below come from one sample, sequenced in a study of blood T cells in healthy people across ages (dated by TCRdb to about 2015). The library was prepared using 5' RACE. TCRdb records Illumina HiSeq 2500 as the sequencer. A second PCR of roughly 7 to 11 cycles was performed with a sample-barcoded 5' primer and a J-beta primer mix. TCRdb took the public reads, trimmed them with fastp at Q25, ran MiXCR for clone calling and kept in-frame beta chains. Entries are consolidated by CDR3 protein sequence, retaining the most common genes and DNA. This sample comprises 600,000 or so distinct CDR3 sequences, 47% of them detected only once. The top ten clones comprise approximately 25% of the sample. The specimen was blood. The receptor source for this set is a man older than 75 in good health.

The chain is built from TRBV10-3 and TRBJ2-1, with D hard to call. The last part of the DNA fits TRBJ2-7 better; the J call may be wrong. The germline V gene has CDR1 ENHRY and CDR2 SYGVKD. The CDR3 is 15 residues long. DNA for the CDR3: TGTGCCATCAAGACCACAGAGAGCTCCTACAATGAGCAGTACTTC. Translated, it gives CAIKTTESSYNEQYF.

This clonotype was seen once. The chain has TRBV9 and TRBJ2-1; 11 positions match TRBD1. This CDR3 comprises 19 residues. With 4 bases clipped from V and 0 bases from J, the junction kept 12 bases outside the gene matches. From germline, CDR1 is SGDLS and CDR2 YYNGEE. CDR3: CASSLGQGGRPGSYNEQFF. The CDR3, as DNA: TGTGCCAGCAGCTTGGGACAGGGGGGCCGGCCGGGCTCCTACAATGAGCAGTTCTTC.

The chain has TRBV4-2 and TRBJ2-1; TRBD2 matches 8 bases. Looked up from germline, CDR1 is LGHNA and CDR2 is YNFKEQ. With V trimmed by 1 base and J by 6 bases, 11 bases remained unmatched. The CDR3 is 17 residues long. The CDR3 reads CASSQVFWTSSANEQFF. The CDR3 DNA follows: TGTGCCAGCAGCCAAGTATTTTGGACTAGCTCAGCCAATGAGCAGTTCTTC.

The chain employs TRBV28 and TRBJ2-1; possible D gene TRBD2, 7 bases. With 6 bases removed from V and 5 bases from J, the gap between germline ends came to 17 bases. Germline-derived CDR1 and CDR2 are MDHEN and SYDVKM. The CDR3 consists of 15 residues. The CDR3, as DNA: TGTGCCAGCAGCGACAGGCAGCTAGCGGACAATGAGCAGTTCTTC. Encoded protein: CASSDRQLADNEQFF.

The rearrangement uses TRBV15 and TRBJ2-5; D is perhaps TRBD2 (6 bases). CDR1 and CDR2 from the germline V gene are LNHNV and YYDKDF (reference sequence). V lost 11 bases, J lost 11 bases, and 33 bases lay in between. CDR3 size: 16 residues. The CDR3 spells CASRRSGPYFYNEQYF. Written as DNA, the CDR3 is TGTGCCTCCCGTCGGAGCGGGCCATACTTCTACAATGAGCAGTACTTC.

This clonotype was observed at least ten times. The chain carries TRBV6-5 and TRBJ2-5, with 7 positions matching TRBD1. CDR3 size: 16 residues. Germline loops: CDR1 MNHEY, CDR2 SVGAGI. Trimming removed 7 bases from V and 4 bases from J; junction bases left unmatched: 15. This chain's CDR3 is CASIRAGGSYGETQYF. In nucleotides, the CDR3 is TGTGCCAGCATTCGAGCAGGGGGTTCGTATGGAGAGACCCAGTACTTC.

The rearrangement links TRBV20-1 to TRBJ1-5, with TRBD1 as a possible D gene (6 bases). Deletions cut 5 bases from V and 1 base from J, with 12 bases between. Germline values: CDR1 DFQATT, CDR2 SNEGSKA (reference sequence). The CDR3 has 14 amino acids. CDR3 protein: CSAVGGGSNQPQHF. The CDR3 bases are TGCAGTGCTGTAGGGGGAGGGAGCAATCAGCCCCAGCATTTT.

The chain has TRBV3-1 and TRBJ2-1; tentative D call: TRBD2 (5 bases). CDR1 is LGHDT and CDR2 is YNNKEL in the germline V gene (reference sequence). There are 13 residues in the CDR3. V was clipped by 0 bases and J by 10 bases, with 10 bases between them. The CDR3 sequence: CASSQEWGDEQFF. CDR3 sequence (DNA): TGTGCCAGCAGCCAAGAATGGGGAGACGAGCAGTTCTTC.

The chain uses TRBV4-3 and TRBJ1-6; D is uncertain. Germline CDR1 is LGHNA and CDR2 is YSLEER. The CDR3 totals 13 residues. V dropped 0 bases and J dropped 12 bases, with 9 bases sitting between them. The CDR3 here is CASSQELWRPLHF. CDR3 nucleotides: TGCGCCAGCAGCCAAGAATTATGGAGACCCCTCCACTTT.

The rearrangement links TRBV7-2 to TRBJ2-3, with D perhaps matching TRBD2 (5 bases). The germline V gene has CDR1 SGHTA and CDR2 FQGNSA. This CDR3 is 15 amino acids long. The V gene lost 2 bases and the J gene lost 6 bases, with 15 bases spanning the gap. As DNA, the CDR3 is TGTGCCAGCAGCTTATGGCGGGCCCAAGGGGATACGCAGTATTTT. This sequence encodes CASSLWRAQGDTQYF.

J is TRBJ2-3 and V is TRBV9; 9 bases fit TRBD2. Per germline, CDR1 SGDLS and CDR2 YYNGEE. This CDR3 comprises 14 residues. With 0 bases clipped from V and 5 bases from J, the junction kept 1 base outside the gene matches. The CDR3 region has the DNA TGTGCCAGCAGCGTAGGAGCGGGAGGAGATACGCAGTATTTT. This encodes CASSVGAGGDTQYF.

This clonotype was seen more than once but under ten times. The chain couples TRBV29-1 to TRBJ2-3; D gene uncertain. V lost 1 base and J lost 2, with 10 bases in between. The CDR3 covers 14 residues. Looked up from germline, CDR1 is SQVTM and CDR2 is ANQGSEA. The CDR3 DNA reads as TGCAGCGTTGAAGGTCGATCTGTCACAGATACGCAGTATTTT. Its translation is CSVEGRSVTDTQYF.

The rearrangement links TRBV7-9 to TRBJ2-5; D perhaps matches TRBD2 (5 bases). The CDR3 covers 11 residues. V was pared by 7 bases and J by 11 bases, with 14 bases between. Germline V gene data show CDR1 as SEHNR and CDR2 as FQNEAQ (reference sequence). CDR3 sequence (DNA): TGTGCCAGCACCATAGTTGGCGGGCAGTACTTC. Translated: CASTIVGGQYF. The entire variable domain, with the rest obtained from reference TRBV7-9 and TRBJ2-5, is as follows: DTGVSQNPRHKITKRGQNVTFRCDPISEHNRLYWYRQTLGQGPEFLTYFQNEAQLEKSRLLSDRFSAERPKGSFSTLEIQRTEQGDSAMYLCASTIVGGQYFGPGTRLLVL.

Comments on this clonotype: This sequence may be a read error, since a much larger clone differs from it by one base. The chain combines TRBV6-6 with TRBJ2-1; 7 bases are shared with TRBD2. In germline, CDR1 is MNHNY, CDR2 SVGAGI (reference sequence). This CDR3 contains 15 residues. The junction had 9 bases not matched to a gene; V was cut back by 7 bases and J by 3 bases. The CDR3 DNA reads as TGTGCCAGCAAAGCGGGACCGGGTTTCTACAATGAGCAGTTCTTC. Translated, it gives CASKAGPGFYNEQFF.

This chain connects TRBV20-1 to TRBJ2-3; TRBD2 matches 11 bases. CDR1 is DFQATT and CDR2 is SNEGSKA in the germline V gene (reference sequence). Unmatched junction bases numbered 8, after V lost 3 bases and J lost 0 bases. This CDR3 is 17 amino acids long. CDR3 bases: TGCAGTGCTAGTCCTAGCGGGAGGTTCACTAGCACAGATACGCAGTATTTT. It yields the protein CSASPSGRFTSTDTQYF.

The chain joins TRBV4-1 to TRBJ2-4; 12 bases agree with TRBD2. The better agreement between TRBJ2-7 and the DNA end casts doubt on the J call. CDR1 is MGHRA, CDR2 YSYEKL, per germline. This CDR3 contains 21 residues. The CDR3 nucleotides are TGCGCCAGCAGCCGTGGACCACAGACGACTCTAGCGGGAGGGCCAGTCTACGAGCAGTACTTC. Translated: CASSRGPQTTLAGGPVYEQYF.

The J gene is TRBJ2-1, the V gene TRBV10-3; no firm D call. The DNA end is a closer match to TRBJ2-7, so the J assignment may be wrong. The CDR3 runs 12 residues. CDR1 ENHRY and CDR2 SYGVKD come from the germline V gene. The CDR3 bases are TGTGCCATCAGGAGCATCTACAATGAGCAGTACTTC. Translation: CAIRSIYNEQYF.

Notes on this clonotype: This sequence may be a read error, since a much larger clone differs from it by one base. This chain joins TRBV6-5 and TRBJ2-1; TRBD2 agrees at 7 bases. The J call may be wrong; the DNA end is better matched by TRBJ2-7. This CDR3 contains 16 residues. Germline CDR1 MNHEY, CDR2 SVGAGI. DNA for the CDR3: TGTGCCAGCAGTTCCATTAGCGGGTTACCCATCAATGAGCAGTACTTC. It yields the protein CASSSISGLPINEQYF.

The chain uses TRBV29-1 and TRBJ1-1, with 7 nucleotides matching TRBD1. The CDR3 extends over 13 amino acids. Germline lookup yields CDR1 SQVTM and CDR2 ANQGSEA. The trim removed 6 bases at V and 1 base at J, leaving 5 bases unmatched. The CDR3 reads CSVGQERNTEAFF. The CDR3 DNA follows: TGCAGCGTCGGACAGGAGAGGAACACTGAAGCTTTCTTT.

This clonotype was found a few times. The J gene is TRBJ1-2, the V gene TRBV20-1, with D hard to call. The CDR3 runs to 12 residues. From germline, CDR1 is DFQATT and CDR2 SNEGSKA (reference sequence). Trimming took off 6 bases at V and 2 bases at J, with 10 bases between the two ends. The CDR3 DNA reads as TGCAGTGCCGATACCATAAACTATGGCTACACCTTC. The encoded protein is CSADTINYGYTF.

This rearrangement joins TRBV6-2 or TRBV6-3 to TRBJ2-6, with 10 nucleotides matching TRBD1. J lost 3 bases, V lost 2 bases, and 10 bases had no gene match. The CDR3 totals 19 residues. Germline values: CDR1 MNHEY, CDR2 SVGEGT. In DNA form, the CDR3 reads TGTGCCAGCAGTTACGACCCCGACAGGGGGCAGTTTGGGGCCAACGTCCTGACTTTC. Its protein product is CASSYDPDRGQFGANVLTF.

The chain joins TRBV29-1 to TRBJ2-1; the match to TRBD2 covers 7 bases. The J call may be faulty, since TRBJ2-7 better matches the DNA end. This CDR3 is built from 14 residues. CDR1 is SQVTM and CDR2 is ANQGSEA in the germline V gene. Here the CDR3 DNA reads TGCAGCGTTAGTCAGCTAGCGGTCTACAATGAGCAGTACTTC. Protein sequence: CSVSQLAVYNEQYF.

The chain carries TRBV18 and TRBJ2-1, with D possibly being TRBD1 or TRBD2 (5 bases each). The CDR3 covers 15 residues. Germline loops: CDR1 KGHSH, CDR2 LQKENI. V was clipped by 3 bases and J by 5 bases, with 14 bases between them. The CDR3 DNA reads TGTGCCAGCTCACCTTTCGGGCAGGGAGACAATGAGCAGTTCTTC. Residues: CASSPFGQGDNEQFF.

This clonotype has just a few counts. The chain has TRBV20-1 and TRBJ2-3, with a weak D call TRBD1 (5 bases). V dropped 3 bases and J dropped 4 bases, with 17 bases sitting between them. Looked up from germline, CDR1 is DFQATT and CDR2 is SNEGSKA (reference sequence). This CDR3 contains 15 residues. CDR3 amino acids: CSASLDGEGADTQYF. In DNA, the CDR3 is TGCAGTGCTAGTTTGGATGGGGAAGGGGCAGATACGCAGTATTTT.